The clone carrying this TCR beta chain was counted a few times. This sample is part of a study of follicular helper T cells after annual influenza vaccination. As to time point: 2014-2015 season, pre-vaccination. The V end lost 1 base, the J end lost 2 bases, and 10 bases lay between the germline ends. The CDR3 is 14 residues long. Per the germline V gene, CDR1 is SGHRS and CDR2 is YFSETQ. Libraries were prepared by immunoSEQ multiplex PCR; TCRdb keeps only in-frame clonotypes and omits some of them. The sample carries about 14,000 clones, 80% to 90% recorded once. The chain is built from TRBV5-1 and TRBJ2-7, with D tentatively TRBD1 (5 bases). The clonotype originates from an adult who received the influenza vaccine. Here the sequenced sample was CXCR5- memory CD4+ T cells sorted from blood, taken on the day of influenza vaccination. The CDR3: CASSLQGPTYEQYF. CDR3 nucleotides: TGCGCCAGCAGCTTGCAGGGCCCTACCTACGAGCAGTACTTC.